Following are 8 T cell receptor beta chains from one sample sequenced in a study of blood T cells in healthy people across ages. With a J-beta primer mix and a sample-barcoded 5' primer, a second PCR ran about 7 to 12 cycles. Each CDR3 protein gets one entry after TCRdb re-called the 5' RACE reads with MiXCR. The sample includes about 1.5 million distinct CDR3 sequences, roughly 43% of them seen just once. The sample taken for sequencing was blood. These receptors were taken from a woman under 30 in good health.

The rearrangement links TRBV4-3 to TRBJ2-7, with 8 bases lining up with TRBD2. This CDR3 spans 15 amino acids. Per the germline V gene, CDR1 is LGHNA and CDR2 is YSLEER. Trimming at V came to 2 bases and at J to 2 bases, leaving 5 bases not matched to a gene. This CDR3 reads CASSQTAGAAYEQYF. The CDR3 DNA is TGCGCCAGCAGCCAAACAGCGGGAGCCGCCTACGAGCAGTACTTC.

This clonotype has just a few counts. This chain connects TRBV6-1 to TRBJ2-7; 7 nucleotides agree with TRBD2. CDR1 is MNHNS, CDR2 SASEGT, per germline. Trimming cost V 2 bases and J 4 bases; bases outside gene matches: 5. This CDR3 contains 14 residues. DNA for the CDR3: TGTGCCAGCAGTGAATCGGGGGGATTTTACGAGCAGTACTTC. This sequence encodes CASSESGGFYEQYF.

This clonotype has a handful of counts. The chain is built from TRBV27 and TRBJ1-5; D may be TRBD1 (5 bases). The germline gives CDR1 MNHEY, CDR2 SMNVEV (reference sequence). The CDR3 loop spans 14 amino acids. The V and J ends lost 3 bases and 6 bases respectively, with 12 bases between them. The CDR3 nucleotides read TGTGCCAGCAGTTTGAGGGGCGCTGGTCAGCCCCAGCATTTT. This encodes CASSLRGAGQPQHF.

The rearrangement uses TRBV4-1 and TRBJ2-5; 9 nucleotides align to TRBD1. After removal of 4 bases from V and 11 bases from J, the junction contained 17 bases not matched to a gene. The CDR3 is made up of 16 amino acids. CDR1 and CDR2 (germline): MGHRA, YSYEKL. The CDR3 DNA follows: TGCGCCAGCAGCCCTCTAGGGACAGGGAAGGGGAATGAGCAGTACTTC. Amino acids: CASSPLGTGKGNEQYF.

The rearrangement uses TRBV29-1 and TRBJ2-3; tentative D call: TRBD1 (5 bases). The CDR3 is 14 residues long. The germline V and J ends were trimmed by 3 bases and 0 bases, with 10 bases remaining between them. The germline V gene encodes CDR1 SQVTM and CDR2 ANQGSEA. This chain's CDR3 is CSVDGAQSTDTQYF. In DNA form, the CDR3 reads TGCAGCGTTGATGGGGCACAGAGCACAGATACGCAGTATTTT.

The chain carries TRBV29-1 and TRBJ2-7; D might be TRBD2 (6 bases). CDR3 length equals 11 residues. Trimming pared 6 bases from V and 7 bases from J, leaving 13 bases between. Germline values: CDR1 SQVTM, CDR2 ANQGSEA. This CDR3 is CSVGTAGEQYF. CDR3 DNA: TGCAGCGTCGGGACGGCGGGGGAGCAGTACTTC.

Note on this clonotype: One end of the junction does not line up with germline, which may come from a read error. J is TRBJ2-1 and V is TRBV6-2 or TRBV6-3; a weak D match, TRBD2 (5 bases). Per germline, CDR1 MNHEY and CDR2 SVGEGT. The CDR3 extends over 12 amino acids. The CDR3: CASSYSAAERFF. The DNA for the CDR3 is TGTGCCAGCAGTTACTCAGCGGCAGAGCGGTTCTTC.

The sample holds a few counts of this clonotype. The chain has TRBV7-3 and TRBJ2-4; D unresolved. CDR3 length: 16 amino acids. CDR1 SGHTA and CDR2 FQGTGA come from the germline V gene. V was shortened by 5 bases and J by 0 bases, with 14 bases between the two germline ends. In nucleotides, the CDR3 is TGTGCCAGCAGCCCCGGACGTGAACTAGCCAAAAACATTCAGTACTTC. Translation gives CASSPGRELAKNIQYF.